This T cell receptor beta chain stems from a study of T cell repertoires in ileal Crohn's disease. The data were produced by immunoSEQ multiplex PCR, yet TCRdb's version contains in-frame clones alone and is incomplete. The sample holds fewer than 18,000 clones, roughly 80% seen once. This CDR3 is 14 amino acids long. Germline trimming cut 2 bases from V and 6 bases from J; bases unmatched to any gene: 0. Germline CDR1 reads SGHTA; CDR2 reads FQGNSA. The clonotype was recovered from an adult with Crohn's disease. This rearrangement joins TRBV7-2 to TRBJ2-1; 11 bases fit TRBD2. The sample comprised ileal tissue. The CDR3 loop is CASSLLAGGNEQFF. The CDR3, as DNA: TGTGCCAGCAGCTTACTAGCGGGGGGCAATGAGCAGTTCTTC.